A single sample gave rise to the 15 T cell receptor beta chains below, sequenced in a study of PD-1 blockade in classical Hodgkin lymphoma. Data came from immunoSEQ multiplex PCR; TCRdb stores just in-frame clones and leaves some out. The repertoire includes tens of thousands of clones, around 94% of them detected once, and around 8% sits in the top ten. The time point: cycle 4 day 1 (C4D1), after 6 weeks of nivolumab. Every one of the patients relapsed after autologous stem cell transplantation (brentuximab vedotin exposure was variable). Source: peripheral blood mononuclear cells (PBMCs), taken before the fourth cycle of nivolumab. These receptors were collected from a human donor with classical Hodgkin lymphoma.

The chain links TRBV2 to TRBJ2-3; D perhaps matches TRBD2 (6 bases). With 6 bases removed from V and 2 bases from J, the gap between germline ends came to 9 bases. Germline CDR1 is SNHLY and CDR2 is FYNNEI. There are 13 residues in the CDR3. This chain's CDR3 is CASSRDSTDTQYF. DNA for the CDR3: TGTGCCAGCAGCCGGGACTCCACAGATACGCAGTATTTT.

The chain carries TRBV5-1 and TRBJ2-1; 11 positions match TRBD2. Germline CDR1 reads SGHRS; CDR2 reads YFSETQ. The CDR3 is 20 amino acids. Trimming removed 0 bases from V and 14 bases from J; junction bases left unmatched: 25. Here the CDR3 reads CASSLALGPRLAGRREGEFF. The CDR3 DNA reads TGCGCCAGCAGCTTGGCCTTGGGACCGCGACTAGCGGGAAGGCGGGAGGGGGAGTTCTTC.

The V gene is TRBV7-2, the J gene TRBJ1-2, with D perhaps TRBD1 (6 bases). Germline values: CDR1 SGHTA, CDR2 FQGNSA. The V gene lost 2 bases and the J gene lost 5 bases, with 15 bases spanning the gap. CDR3 size: 15 residues. The CDR3 loop is CASSLRGGQAYGYTF. The CDR3 nucleotides are TGTGCCAGCAGCTTAAGGGGGGGGCAGGCGTATGGCTACACCTTC.

The V and J genes are TRBV5-1 and TRBJ1-2, with D perhaps matching TRBD1 (5 bases). Germline V lookup: CDR1 SGHRS, CDR2 YFSETQ. This CDR3 has 14 residues. Trimming took 0 bases from V and 8 from J, leaving 14 bases between them. The CDR3 here is CASSLAGEGRGYTF. The DNA for the CDR3 is TGCGCCAGCAGCTTGGCCGGGGAGGGGCGAGGCTACACCTTC.

The chain uses TRBV7-3 and TRBJ1-2; D is possibly TRBD1 (5 bases). Looked up from germline, CDR1 is SGHTA and CDR2 is FQGTGA. Between the trimmed V and J ends, which lost 0 bases and 3 bases, there was a span of 5 bases. The CDR3 spans 13 residues. This CDR3 reads CASSLTRDYGYTF. The CDR3 DNA sequence: TGTGCCAGCAGCTTAACCAGGGACTATGGCTACACCTTC.

CDR3 bases: TGTGCCAGCAGCCAGGCTGATACGCAGTATTTT. This sequence encodes CASSQADTQYF. The chain employs TRBV2 and TRBJ2-3; D gene unclear. The CDR3 runs to 11 residues. Trimming stripped 6 bases from V and 6 bases from J, with 7 bases between. Germline loops: CDR1 SNHLY, CDR2 FYNNEI.

The V call is TRBV28, the J call TRBJ1-1; D unresolved. CDR3 length: 16 amino acids. CDR1 and CDR2 from the germline V gene are MDHEN and SYDVKM. V was shortened by 5 bases and J by 0 bases, with 16 bases between the two germline ends. The chain's CDR3 is CASSERAGSMNTEAFF. In nucleotides, the CDR3 is TGTGCCAGCAGTGAGAGGGCGGGGTCCATGAACACTGAAGCTTTCTTT.

The V gene is TRBV6-6, the J gene TRBJ1-2; D remains unclear. The CDR3 is 14 residues long. V lost 9 bases, J lost 4 bases, and 18 bases lay in between. Germline values: CDR1 MNHNY, CDR2 SVGAGI (reference sequence). CDR3 sequence (DNA): TGTGCCAGTCGATCGACGGAGGTATCCTATGGCTACACCTTC. It yields the protein CASRSTEVSYGYTF.

The V gene is TRBV28, the J gene TRBJ1-6; D gene uncertain. V lost 4 bases and J 2 bases, leaving 15 bases between the germline ends. The germline V gene encodes CDR1 MDHEN and CDR2 SYDVKM. The CDR3 covers 17 residues. The CDR3 sequence: CASSSEPGDPYNSPLHF. The CDR3 bases are TGTGCCAGCAGTTCAGAGCCGGGAGACCCCTATAATTCACCCCTCCACTTT.

This sequence joins TRBV7-9 and TRBJ1-2; D not resolved. The V and J ends lost 1 base and 7 bases respectively, with 4 bases between them. There are 11 residues in the CDR3. CDR1 is SEHNR and CDR2 is FQNEAQ in the germline V gene (reference sequence). The CDR3 DNA is TGTGCCAGCAGCTTAGAGGTTGGCTACACCTTC. Its translation: CASSLEVGYTF.

The chain carries TRBV6-1 and TRBJ1-5; 9 bases align to TRBD1. Germline V CDR1 and CDR2: MNHNS, SASEGT. The CDR3 totals 16 residues. V dropped 2 bases and J dropped 6; count of bases not matched to a gene: 8. The CDR3 DNA sequence: TGTGCCAGCAGTGAACCAGGGGGACAGGGAGGTCAGCCCCAGCATTTT. This gives the protein CASSEPGGQGGQPQHF.

As for this clone: The same CDR3 also results from other DNA sequences found in this sample. The V and J genes are TRBV7-9 and TRBJ2-7; D is uncertain. Trimming left V 1 base short and J 0 bases short, with 7 bases between. Germline V CDR1 and CDR2: SEHNR, FQNEAQ (reference sequence). The CDR3 loop spans 14 amino acids. This CDR3 is CASSLDSNSYEQYF. CDR3 nucleotides: TGTGCCAGCAGCTTAGACAGCAACTCCTACGAGCAGTACTTC.

This rearrangement joins TRBV7-8 to TRBJ2-7; 7 nucleotides agree with TRBD2. The CDR3 covers 14 residues. CDR1 SGHVS and CDR2 FQNEAQ come from the germline V gene. V dropped 4 bases and J dropped 2; count of bases not matched to a gene: 5. The CDR3 loop is CASSSSSGAYEQYF. The CDR3 DNA sequence: TGTGCCAGCAGCTCCTCTAGCGGTGCCTACGAGCAGTACTTC.

This clone has only a few counts. The chain couples TRBV10-2 to TRBJ2-7; a possible D gene is TRBD1 (6 bases). Trimming left V 0 bases short and J 1 base short, with 10 bases between. The CDR3 has 15 residues. Per germline, CDR1 WSHSY and CDR2 SAAADI. CDR3 residues: CASSESNRGSYEQYF. In nucleotides, the CDR3 is TGCGCCAGCAGTGAGTCGAATAGGGGGTCCTACGAGCAGTACTTC.

The chain carries TRBV5-4 and TRBJ2-5; D is perhaps TRBD1 (6 bases). Per germline, CDR1 SGHNT and CDR2 YYREEE (reference sequence). CDR3 length: 14 amino acids. Trimming removed 4 bases at V and 5 bases at J, with 15 bases between. CDR3 loop: CASSGELRGETQYF. The CDR3 bases are TGTGCCAGCAGCGGGGAGTTGAGGGGGGAGACCCAGTACTTC.